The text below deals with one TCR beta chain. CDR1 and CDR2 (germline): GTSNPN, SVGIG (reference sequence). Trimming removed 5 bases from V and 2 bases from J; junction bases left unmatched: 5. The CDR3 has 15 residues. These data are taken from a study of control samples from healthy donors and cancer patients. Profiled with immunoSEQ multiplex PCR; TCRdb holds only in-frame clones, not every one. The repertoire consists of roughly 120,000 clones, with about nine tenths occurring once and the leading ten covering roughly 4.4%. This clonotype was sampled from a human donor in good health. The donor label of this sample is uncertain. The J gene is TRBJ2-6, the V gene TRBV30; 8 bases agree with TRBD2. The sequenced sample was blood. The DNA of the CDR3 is TGTGCCTGGGGCCCCGGGGGGGCTGGGGCCAACGTCCTGACTTTC. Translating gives CAWGPGGAGANVLTF.